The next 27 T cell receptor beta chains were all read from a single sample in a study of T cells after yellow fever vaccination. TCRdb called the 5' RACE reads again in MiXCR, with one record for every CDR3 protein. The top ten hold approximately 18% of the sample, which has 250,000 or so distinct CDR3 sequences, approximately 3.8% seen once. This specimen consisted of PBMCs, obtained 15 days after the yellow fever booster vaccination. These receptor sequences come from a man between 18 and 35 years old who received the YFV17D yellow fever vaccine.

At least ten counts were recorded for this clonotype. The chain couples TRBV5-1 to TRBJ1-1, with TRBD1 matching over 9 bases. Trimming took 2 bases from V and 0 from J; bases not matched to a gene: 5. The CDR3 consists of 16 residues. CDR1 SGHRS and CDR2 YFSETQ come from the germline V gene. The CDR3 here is CASSFYGTGLNTEAFF. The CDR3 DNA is TGCGCCAGCAGCTTCTACGGGACAGGGCTGAACACTGAAGCTTTCTTT.

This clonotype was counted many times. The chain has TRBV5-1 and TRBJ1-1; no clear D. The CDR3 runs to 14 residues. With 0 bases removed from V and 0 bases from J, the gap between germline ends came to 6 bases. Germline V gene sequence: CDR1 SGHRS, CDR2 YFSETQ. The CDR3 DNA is TGCGCCAGCAGCTTGGAACAGATGAACACTGAAGCTTTCTTT. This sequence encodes CASSLEQMNTEAFF.

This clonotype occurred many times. The CDR3 loop reads CASSLGRAGGGTDTQYF. Here the CDR3 DNA reads TGTGCCAGCAGTTTAGGTCGAGCGGGGGGCGGCACAGATACGCAGTATTTT. This chain links TRBV27 with TRBJ2-3; 9 nucleotides line up with TRBD2. The junction had 7 bases not matched to a gene; V was cut back by 2 bases and J by 1 base. The V gene's germline CDR1 is MNHEY and CDR2 SMNVEV (reference sequence). The CDR3 extends over 17 amino acids.

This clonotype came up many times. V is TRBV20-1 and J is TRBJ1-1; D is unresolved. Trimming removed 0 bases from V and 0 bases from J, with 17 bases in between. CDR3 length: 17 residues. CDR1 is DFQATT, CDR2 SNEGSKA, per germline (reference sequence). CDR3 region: CSARDPGSLDMNTEAFF. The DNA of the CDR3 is TGCAGTGCTAGAGATCCTGGTTCCCTAGACATGAACACTGAAGCTTTCTTT.

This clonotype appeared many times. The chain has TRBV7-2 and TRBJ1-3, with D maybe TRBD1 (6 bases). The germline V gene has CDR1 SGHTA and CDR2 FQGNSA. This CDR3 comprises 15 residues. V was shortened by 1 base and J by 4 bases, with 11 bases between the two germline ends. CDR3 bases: TGTGCCAGCAGCTTAGTAGTGACAGGAGGAAACACCATATATTTT. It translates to CASSLVVTGGNTIYF.

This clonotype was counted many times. The CDR3 region is CASSPLTGGNQPQHF. CDR3 in DNA: TGTGCCAGCAGTCCTCTGACAGGGGGTAATCAGCCCCAGCATTTT. The gene calls are TRBV6-5 and TRBJ1-5; 9 bases align to TRBD1. The CDR3 loop spans 15 amino acids. V gave up 5 bases and J gave up 4 bases; unmatched junction bases: 6. Germline-derived CDR1 and CDR2 are MNHEY and SVGAGI.

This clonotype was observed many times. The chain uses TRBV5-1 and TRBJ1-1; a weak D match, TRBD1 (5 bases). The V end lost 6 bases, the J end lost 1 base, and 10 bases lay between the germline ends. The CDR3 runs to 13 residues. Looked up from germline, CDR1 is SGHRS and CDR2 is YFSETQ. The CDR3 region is CASMAGGNTEAFF. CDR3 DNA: TGCGCCAGCATGGCGGGGGGGAACACTGAAGCTTTCTTT.

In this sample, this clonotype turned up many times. Written as DNA, the CDR3 is TGCGCCAGCAGCTTCCGACAGGCCTCAACTAATGAAAAACTGTTTTTT. Translation: CASSFRQASTNEKLFF. The genes are TRBV5-1 and TRBJ1-4, with a tentative D call TRBD1 (6 bases). CDR3 length: 16 residues. V was clipped by 2 bases and J by 0 bases, with 11 bases between them. Germline-derived CDR1 and CDR2 are SGHRS and YFSETQ. The full variable domain, completed using reference TRBV5-1 and TRBJ1-4, is KAGVTQTPRYLIKTRGQQVTLSCSPISGHRSVSWYQQTPGQGLQFLFEYFSETQRNKGNFPGRFSGRQFSNSRSEMNVSTLELGDSALYLCASSFRQASTNEKLFFGSGTQLSVL.

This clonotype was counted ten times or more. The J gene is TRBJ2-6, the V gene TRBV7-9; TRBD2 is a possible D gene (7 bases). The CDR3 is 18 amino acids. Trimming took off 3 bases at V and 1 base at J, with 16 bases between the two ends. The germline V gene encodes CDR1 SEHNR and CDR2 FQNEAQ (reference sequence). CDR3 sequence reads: CASSFSGGAGSGANVLTF. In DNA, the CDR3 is TGTGCCAGCAGCTTTTCGGGGGGCGCTGGGTCTGGGGCCAACGTCCTGACTTTC.

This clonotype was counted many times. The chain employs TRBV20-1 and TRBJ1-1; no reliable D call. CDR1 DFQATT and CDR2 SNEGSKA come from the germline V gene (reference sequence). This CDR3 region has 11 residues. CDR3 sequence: CSAKRNTEAFF. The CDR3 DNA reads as TGCAGCGCAAAAAGGAACACTGAAGCTTTCTTT.

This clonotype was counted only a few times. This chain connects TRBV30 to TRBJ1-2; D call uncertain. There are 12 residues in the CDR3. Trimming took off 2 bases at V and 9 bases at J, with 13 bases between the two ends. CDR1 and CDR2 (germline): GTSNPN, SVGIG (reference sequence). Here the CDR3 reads CAWSTQTGSYTF. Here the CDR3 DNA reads TGTGCCTGGAGTACCCAGACTGGGAGCTACACCTTC. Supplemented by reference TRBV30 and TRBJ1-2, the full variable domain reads SQTIHQWPATLVQPVGSPLSLECTVEGTSNPNLYWYRQAAGRGLQLLFYSVGIGQISSEVPQNLSASRPQDRQFILSSKKLLLSDSGFYLCAWSTQTGSYTFGSGTRLTVV.

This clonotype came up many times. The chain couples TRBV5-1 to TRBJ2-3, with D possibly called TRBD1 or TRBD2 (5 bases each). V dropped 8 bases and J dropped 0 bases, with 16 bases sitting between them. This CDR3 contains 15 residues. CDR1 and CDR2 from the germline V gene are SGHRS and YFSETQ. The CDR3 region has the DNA TGCGCCAGTATCCGGGACCCATCTAGCACAGATACGCAGTATTTT. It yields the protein CASIRDPSSTDTQYF.

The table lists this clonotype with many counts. CDR3 DNA: TGCAGTGCTAGACCCCGGGGGCCCGAAGCTTTCTTT. Residues: CSARPRGPEAFF. The chain links TRBV20-1 to TRBJ1-1; TRBD1 is a possible D gene (6 bases). Germline CDR1 reads DFQATT; CDR2 reads SNEGSKA (reference sequence). This CDR3 region has 12 residues. V shed 2 bases and J shed 8 bases, with 12 bases lying between them.

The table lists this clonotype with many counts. The CDR3 spells CSVRQAQETQYF. CDR3 DNA: TGCAGCGTGAGACAGGCTCAAGAGACCCAGTACTTC. The rearrangement links TRBV29-1 to TRBJ2-5, with TRBD1 as a possible D gene (6 bases). V was cut by 6 bases and J by 2 bases, with 10 bases left in between. The CDR3 is made up of 12 amino acids. Germline CDR1 and CDR2: SQVTM and ANQGSEA.

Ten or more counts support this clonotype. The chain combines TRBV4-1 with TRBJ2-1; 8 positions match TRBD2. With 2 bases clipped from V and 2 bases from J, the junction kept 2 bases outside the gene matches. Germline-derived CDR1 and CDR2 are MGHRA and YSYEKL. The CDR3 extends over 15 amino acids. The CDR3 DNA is TGCGCCAGCAGCCAAACGGGGGGGCCCTACAATGAGCAGTTCTTC. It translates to CASSQTGGPYNEQFF.

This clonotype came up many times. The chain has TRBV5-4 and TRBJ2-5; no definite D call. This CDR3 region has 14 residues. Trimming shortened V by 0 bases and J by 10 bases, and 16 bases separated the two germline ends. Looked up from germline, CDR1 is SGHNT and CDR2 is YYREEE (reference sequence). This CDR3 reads CASSLELGVRLQYF. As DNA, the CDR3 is TGTGCCAGCAGCTTGGAGCTTGGGGTTAGGCTCCAGTACTTC. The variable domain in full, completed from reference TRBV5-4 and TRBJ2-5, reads ETGVTQSPTHLIKTRGQQVTLRCSSQSGHNTVSWYQQALGQGPQFIFQYYREEENGRGNFPPRFSGLQFPNYSSELNVNALELDDSALYLCASSLELGVRLQYFGPGTRLLVL.

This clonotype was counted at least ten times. CDR3 in DNA: TGTGCCAGCAGCCCTTGGGGAGAACAAGAGACCCAGTACTTC. This sequence encodes CASSPWGEQETQYF. The chain couples TRBV7-9 to TRBJ2-5, with D possibly being TRBD2 (5 bases). Germline V lookup: CDR1 SEHNR, CDR2 FQNEAQ (reference sequence). The CDR3 is 14 amino acids. V was shortened by 5 bases and J by 2 bases, with 12 bases between the two germline ends.

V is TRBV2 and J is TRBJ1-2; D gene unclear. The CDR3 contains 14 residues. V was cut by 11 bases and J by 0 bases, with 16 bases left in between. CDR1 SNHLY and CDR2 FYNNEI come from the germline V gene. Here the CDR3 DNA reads TGTGCCGCGCCCCTGGGTACAGCTAACTATGGCTACACCTTC. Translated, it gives CAAPLGTANYGYTF.

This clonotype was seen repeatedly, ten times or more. CDR3 DNA: TGTGCCAGCAACAGCCCGGCCACCTACGAGCAGTACGTC. Translation: CASNSPATYEQYV. This chain links TRBV6-1 with TRBJ2-7, with D unresolved. Trimming pared 7 bases from V and 2 bases from J, leaving 12 bases between. Germline values: CDR1 MNHNS, CDR2 SASEGT. The CDR3 is 13 residues long.

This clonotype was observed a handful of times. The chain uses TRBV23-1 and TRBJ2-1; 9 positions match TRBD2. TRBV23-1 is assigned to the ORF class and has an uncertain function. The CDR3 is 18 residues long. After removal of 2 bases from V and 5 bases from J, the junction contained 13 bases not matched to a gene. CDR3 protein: CASSQPLGSGGLNNEQFF. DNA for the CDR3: TGCGCCAGCAGTCAACCCCTGGGGAGCGGGGGGCTTAACAATGAGCAGTTCTTC.

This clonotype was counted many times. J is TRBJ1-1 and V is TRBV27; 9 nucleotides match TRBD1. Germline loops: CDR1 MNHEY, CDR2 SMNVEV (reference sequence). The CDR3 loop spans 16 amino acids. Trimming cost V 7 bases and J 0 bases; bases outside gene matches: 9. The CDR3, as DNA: TGTGCCAGCACCTGGGACAGGGCGGCCATGAACACTGAAGCTTTCTTT. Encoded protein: CASTWDRAAMNTEAFF.

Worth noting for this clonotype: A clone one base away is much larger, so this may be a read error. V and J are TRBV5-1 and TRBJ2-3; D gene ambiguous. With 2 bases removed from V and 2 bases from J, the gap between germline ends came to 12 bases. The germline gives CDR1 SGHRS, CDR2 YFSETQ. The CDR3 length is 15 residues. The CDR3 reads CASSFAGYYTDTQYF. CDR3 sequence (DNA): TGCGCCAGCAGCTTCGCCGGGTACTACACAGATACGCAGTATTTT.

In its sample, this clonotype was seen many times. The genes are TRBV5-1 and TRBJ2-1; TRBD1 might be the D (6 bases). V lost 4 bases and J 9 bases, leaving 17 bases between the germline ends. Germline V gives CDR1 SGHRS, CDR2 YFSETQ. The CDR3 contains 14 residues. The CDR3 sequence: CASSPVAQGFEQFF. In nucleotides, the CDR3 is TGCGCCAGCAGCCCCGTTGCGCAGGGGTTTGAGCAGTTCTTC.

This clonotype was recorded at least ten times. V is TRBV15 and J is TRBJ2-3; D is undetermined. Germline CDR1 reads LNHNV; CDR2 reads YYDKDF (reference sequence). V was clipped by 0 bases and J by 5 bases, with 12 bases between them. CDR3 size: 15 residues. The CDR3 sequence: CATSRDSPPQDTQYF. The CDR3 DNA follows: TGTGCCACCAGCAGAGATTCCCCCCCACAAGATACGCAGTATTTT.

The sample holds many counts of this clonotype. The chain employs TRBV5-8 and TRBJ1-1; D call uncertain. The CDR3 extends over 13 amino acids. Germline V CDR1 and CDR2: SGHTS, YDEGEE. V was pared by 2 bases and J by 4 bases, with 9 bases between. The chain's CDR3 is CASSFWGGTEAFF. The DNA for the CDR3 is TGTGCCAGCAGCTTTTGGGGAGGCACTGAAGCTTTCTTT.

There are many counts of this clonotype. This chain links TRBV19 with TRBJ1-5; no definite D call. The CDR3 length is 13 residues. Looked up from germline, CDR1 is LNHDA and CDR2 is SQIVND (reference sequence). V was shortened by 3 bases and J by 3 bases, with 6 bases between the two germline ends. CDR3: CASSIGNNQPQHF. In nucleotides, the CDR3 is TGTGCCAGTAGTATCGGAAACAATCAGCCCCAGCATTTT.

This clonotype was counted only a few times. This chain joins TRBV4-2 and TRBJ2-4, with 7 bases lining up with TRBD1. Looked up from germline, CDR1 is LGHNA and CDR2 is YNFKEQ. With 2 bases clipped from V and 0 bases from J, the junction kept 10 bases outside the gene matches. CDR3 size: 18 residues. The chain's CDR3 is CASSQIGLGTAAKNIQYF. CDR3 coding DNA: TGTGCCAGCAGCCAAATAGGATTGGGGACAGCAGCCAAAAACATTCAGTACTTC.